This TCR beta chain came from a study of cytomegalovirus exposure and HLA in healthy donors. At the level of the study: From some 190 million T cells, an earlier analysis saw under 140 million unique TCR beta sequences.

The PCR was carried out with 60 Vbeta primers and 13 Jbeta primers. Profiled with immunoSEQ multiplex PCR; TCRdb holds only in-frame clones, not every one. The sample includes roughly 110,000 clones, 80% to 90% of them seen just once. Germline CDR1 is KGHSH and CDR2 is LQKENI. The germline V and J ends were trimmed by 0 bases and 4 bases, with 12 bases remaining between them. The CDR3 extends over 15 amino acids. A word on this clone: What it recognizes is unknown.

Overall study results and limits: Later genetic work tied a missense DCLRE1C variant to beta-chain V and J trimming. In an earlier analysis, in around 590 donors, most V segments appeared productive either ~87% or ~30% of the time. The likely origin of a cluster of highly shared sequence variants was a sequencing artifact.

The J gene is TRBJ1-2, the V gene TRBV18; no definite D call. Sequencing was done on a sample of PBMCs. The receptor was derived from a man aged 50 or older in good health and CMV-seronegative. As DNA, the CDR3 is TGTGCCAGCTCACCACCTAATCTAGGTGTCTATGGCTACACCTTC. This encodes CASSPPNLGVYGYTF.